These T cell receptor beta chains were read from a single sample in a study of blood T cell repertoires in COVID-19. Using immunoSEQ multiplex PCR, the repertoire was profiled, and TCRdb retains in-frame clones only, with some absent. The repertoire holds around 140,000 clones, with around 89% as singletons. Sequencing was performed on peripheral blood. The source is a man aged 65-85 years with active COVID-19. Both conserved end residues are part of each CDR3. A D gene is named only where the DNA matches it firmly. Clone size is stated in some rows and not others, as once, few, many or a class when expanded.

TRBJ2-3,TRBV4-2,TRBD2,17,-,TGTGCCAGCAGCCCTGCTGTCGTAGCGGGAGGAACAGATACGCAGTATTTT,CASSPAVVAGGTDTQYF
TRBJ1-5,TRBV28,-,14,-,TGTGCCAGCGCTAGACCCGAATTCAATCAGCCCCAGCATTTT,CASARPEFNQPQHF
TRBJ2-3,TRBV29-1,TRBD1,11,-,TGCAGCGTTGTAGGGACAGTGTTCGTGTATTTT,CSVVGTVFVYF
TRBJ1-1,TRBV25-1,-,13,-,TGTGCCAGCAAAAAGGGGTCGAACACTGAAGCTTTCTTT,CASKKGSNTEAFF
TRBJ2-3,TRBV21-1,-,15,-,TGTGCCAGCAGCAAAAGAGGCAGGGCAAAAGATACGCAGTATTTT,CASSKRGRAKDTQYF
TRBJ2-2,TRBV9,TRBD2,18,-,TGTGCCAGCAGCGTAGCCCCGCAAGCGGGAGTTCCCACCGGGGAGCTGTTTTTT,CASSVAPQAGVPTGELFF
TRBJ1-6,TRBV3-1/TRBV3-2,-,15,-,TGTGCCAGCAGCCAAGGGGCGTTTACCAATTCACCCCTCCACTTT,CASSQGAFTNSPLHF
TRBJ1-6,TRBV11-2,-,16,-,TGTGCCAGCAGCTTAGATGGGTCGGGTTATAATTCACCCCTCCACTTT,CASSLDGSGYNSPLHF
TRBJ1-5,TRBV2,-,14,-,TGTGCCAGCAGTGAAGGACAGAACAATCAGCCCCAGCATTTT,CASSEGQNNQPQHF
TRBJ1-1,TRBV7-3,TRBD1,14,once,TGTGCCAGCAGCTTGGGACAGGGGGCCACTGAAGCTTTCTTT,CASSLGQGATEAFF
TRBJ1-5,TRBV5-1,-,15,once,TGCGCCAGCAGCTTGGGCGGGTCACCTAATCAGCCCCAGCATTTT,CASSLGGSPNQPQHF
TRBJ1-5,TRBV6-6,TRBD1,14,-,TGTGCCAGCTTGGGACAGGGACCCAATCAGCCCCAGCATTTT,CASLGQGPNQPQHF
TRBJ1-5,TRBV6-5,TRBD1,15,-,TGTGCCAGCAGTCCTGACAGGGGCCACCTGGAGCCCCAGCATTTT,CASSPDRGHLEPQHF
TRBJ2-5,TRBV24-1,-,15,-,TGTGCCACCGGTACAGGGAGTGGACTCCAAGAGACCCAGTACTTC,CATGTGSGLQETQYF
TRBJ2-2,TRBV28,-,15,-,TGTGCCAGCAGGGTTGCAGGGGCGAACACCGGGGAGCTGTTTTTT,CASRVAGANTGELFF
TRBJ2-3,TRBV12-5,TRBD2,16,-,TGTGCTAGTGGTTTGGGAACTAGCGGAGTCACAGATACGCAGTATTTT,CASGLGTSGVTDTQYF
TRBJ2-5,TRBV11-1,-,15,-,TGTGCCAGCAGCCAGGGAGCGGGCTGGGAAGAGACCCAGTACTTC,CASSQGAGWEETQYF
TRBJ2-7,TRBV18,TRBD1,15,-,TGTGCCAGCTCACCAATAACGACAGGGACCTACGAGCAGTACTTC,CASSPITTGTYEQYF
TRBJ2-5,TRBV24-1,-,14,-,TGTGCCACCAGTGATAACAGCAAACCGGAGACCCAGTACTTC,CATSDNSKPETQYF
TRBJ1-6,TRBV18,-,14,-,TGTGCCAGCTCACCCGGAATACAGGGTTCACCCCTCCACTTT,CASSPGIQGSPLHF
TRBJ1-5,TRBV28,-,15,-,TGTGCCAGCAGTTACGTACAGCTTAGCAATCAGCCCCAGCATTTT,CASSYVQLSNQPQHF
TRBJ2-5,TRBV27,TRBD1,15,-,TGTGCCAGCAGTATCCGACAGGGGGCTAGGGAGACCCAGTACTTC,CASSIRQGARETQYF
TRBJ1-6,TRBV5-6,-,14,-,TGTGCCAGCAGCTTGACAGGGAAGAGTTCACCCCTCCACTTT,CASSLTGKSSPLHF
TRBJ2-1,TRBV10-3,TRBD1,15,-,TGTGCCATCAGCAGAAGGACAGGGGGAGGGAATGAGCAGTTCTTC,CAISRRTGGGNEQFF
TRBJ2-3,TRBV5-6,TRBD1,16,-,TGTGCCAGCAGCTTGGGGGGGACAGGGCAGCCAGATACGCAGTATTTT,CASSLGGTGQPDTQYF
TRBJ1-3,TRBV2,TRBD1,15,-,TGTGCCAGCAGGGGGGACAGTAACTCTGGAAACACCATATATTTT,CASRGDSNSGNTIYF
TRBJ1-4,TRBV28,TRBD1,18,-,TGTGCCAGCAGTTTAGATCCGCAGGACAGGCCAACTAATGAAAAACTGTTTTTT,CASSLDPQDRPTNEKLFF
TRBJ1-1,TRBV30,-,14,-,TGTGCCTGGAGTGTGGGGCGACAGGCGAATGAAGCTTTCTTT,CAWSVGRQANEAFF
TRBJ1-2,TRBV3-1/TRBV3-2,TRBD1,13,-,TGTGCCAGCAGCCCGAACAGGGGTTTAGGCTACACCTTC,CASSPNRGLGYTF
TRBJ1-4,TRBV9,TRBD1,15,-,TGTGCCAGCAGCCCAGGACAGGGAGGTGATGAAAAACTGTTTTTT,CASSPGQGGDEKLFF
TRBJ2-7,TRBV12-3/TRBV12-4,-,13,-,TGTGCCAGCAGTTTAGGCCGATCTAACGAGCAGTACTTC,CASSLGRSNEQYF
TRBJ2-1,TRBV20-1,-,11,-,TGCAGTGCTCTGACACACAATGAGCAGTTCTTC,CSALTHNEQFF
TRBJ1-5,TRBV28,-,15,-,TGTGCCAGCAGGTTCGGACGGGAAAGGGATCAGCCCCAGCATTTT,CASRFGRERDQPQHF
TRBJ2-1,TRBV7-3,TRBD2,17,-,TGTGCCAGCAGCTTAACTGGACTAGCGGGACGGGAGGGTGAGCAGTTCTTC,CASSLTGLAGREGEQFF
TRBJ1-2,TRBV7-9,-,14,-,TGTGCCAGCAGCTCGTCGGGGGGCAACTATGGCTACACCTTC,CASSSSGGNYGYTF
TRBJ1-3,TRBV18,TRBD1,15,-,TGTGCCAGCAGCCCGGACAGGTTGAGTGGAAACACCATATATTTT,CASSPDRLSGNTIYF
TRBJ1-1,TRBV6-1,-,14,-,TGTGCCAGCAGTGAAGATTGGAGGAACACTGAAGCTTTCTTT,CASSEDWRNTEAFF
TRBJ2-7,TRBV6-5,TRBD2,14,-,TGTGCCAGCAGACGGGGGACTAGCCGGGACGAGCAGTACTTC,CASRRGTSRDEQYF
TRBJ2-3,TRBV12-5,-,11,-,TGTGCTAGTGGTTCATTGGATACGCAGTATTTT,CASGSLDTQYF
TRBJ2-2,TRBV28,-,18,-,TGTGCCAGCAGTAGCCTAAGGAGAAGGAGGCGAAACACCGGGGAGCTGTTTTTT,CASSSLRRRRRNTGELFF
TRBJ2-7,TRBV24-1,TRBD1,14,-,TGTGCCACCAGTGATGCCGGGACAGAGTACGAGCGGTACTTC,CATSDAGTEYERYF
TRBJ2-1,TRBV5-1,-,16,-,TGCGCCAGCAGCTTGAAGTCTAGGGGCGCCTACAATGAGCAGTTCTTC,CASSLKSRGAYNEQFF
TRBJ1-1,TRBV7-3,TRBD1,14,-,TGTGCCAGCAGCCTACAGGGGGCCGGCACTGAAGCTTTCTTT,CASSLQGAGTEAFF
TRBJ2-7,TRBV18,-,14,-,TGTGCCAGCTCAACATACAGGGACTCCTACGAGCAGTACTTC,CASSTYRDSYEQYF
TRBJ1-1,TRBV30,-,13,-,TGTGCCTGGAGTGTACGTGGGGGGGGCGAAGCTTTCTTT,CAWSVRGGGEAFF
TRBJ1-1,TRBV7-7,TRBD1,13,-,TGTGCTAGCAGCCGGGACAGTAACACTGAAGCTTTCTTT,CASSRDSNTEAFF
TRBJ2-1,TRBV7-9,-,16,-,TGTGCCAGCAGCTTCGTACCAGGGGATGGAAACAATGAGCAGTTCTTC,CASSFVPGDGNNEQFF
TRBJ2-3,TRBV6-1,-,16,-,TGTGCCAGCAGTGGCCGACAGTTTTCTAGCACAGATACGCAGTATTTT,CASSGRQFSSTDTQYF
TRBJ2-1,TRBV6-2/TRBV6-3,TRBD2,19,-,TGTGCCAGCAGTTACTCCCGCTCCAGACTAGCGGGAACCTACAATGAGCAGTTCTTC,CASSYSRSRLAGTYNEQFF
TRBJ2-3,TRBV13,TRBD1,15,-,TGTGCCAGCAGCTCGGACAGGGGTCTCCCGGGTACGCAGTATTTT,CASSSDRGLPGTQYF